A single sample gave rise to the 19 T cell receptor beta chains below, sequenced in a study of T-cell reconstitution after alpha-beta-depleted transplantation in children. Unique molecular identifiers were incorporated when the TCRbeta library was constructed. MiXCR, run by TCRdb on the PCR reads, gives a single entry per CDR3 protein. The sample consists of approximately 340,000 distinct CDR3 sequences, about a tenth of them appearing once. The sequencing here drew on PBMCs from the stem cell graft donor, taken from the stem cell graft. The receptors were gathered from a human donor who donated a stem cell graft to a child with acute lymphoblastic leukemia.

J is TRBJ2-4 and V is TRBV4-3; D is possibly TRBD1 (6 bases). The length of the CDR3 is 18 residues. V gave up 0 bases and J gave up 9 bases, with 24 bases separating them. Germline V gene lookup returns CDR1 LGHNA and CDR2 YSLEER. The CDR3, as DNA: TGCGCCAGCAGCCAAGATAAGTTGGACCCAGGGGTGATTAGCATTCAGTACTTC. Amino acid sequence: CASSQDKLDPGVISIQYF.

This clonotype was counted at least ten times. The J gene is TRBJ2-7, the V gene TRBV5-1, with 7 nucleotides matching TRBD1. V trimming: 2 bases; J trimming: 5 bases; junction bases outside the gene matches: 4. The germline CDR1 and CDR2 sequences are SGHRS and YFSETQ. This CDR3 spans 13 amino acids. The CDR3 spells CASSFDRAHEQYF. The CDR3 region has the DNA TGCGCCAGCAGCTTTGACAGGGCCCACGAGCAGTACTTC.

Ten or more counts support this clonotype. The V gene is TRBV20-1, the J gene TRBJ1-2; D remains unclear. This CDR3 is 13 amino acids long. In germline, CDR1 is DFQATT, CDR2 SNEGSKA (reference sequence). Trimming stripped 6 bases from V and 0 bases from J, with 11 bases between. In nucleotides, the CDR3 is TGCAGTGCCATCCCGGGAGCTAACTATGGCTACACCTTC. This sequence encodes CSAIPGANYGYTF.

This clonotype was counted between two and nine times. V gene TRBV4-1 combines with J gene TRBJ2-3; D is tentatively TRBD1 or TRBD2 (5 bases each). CDR1 is MGHRA, CDR2 YSYEKL, per germline. Trimming took off 5 bases at V and 0 bases at J, with 21 bases between the two ends. CDR3 length: 18 residues. The CDR3 DNA is TGCGCCAGCAGCACCCCCCTGGGACCGCGCCCTAGCACAGATACGCAGTATTTT. Translated, it gives CASSTPLGPRPSTDTQYF.

The table lists this clonotype with a few counts. CDR3 amino acids: CASSANLGGIEETQYF. In DNA, the CDR3 is TGTGCCAGCAGCGCTAACCTTGGGGGTATAGAGGAGACCCAGTACTTC. V usage is TRBV11-2 and J usage is TRBJ2-5; either TRBD1 or TRBD2 may fit D (5 bases each). Trimming removed 5 bases at V and 5 bases at J, with 21 bases between. Germline CDR1 is SGHAT and CDR2 is FQNNGV. The CDR3 is 16 amino acids.

This clonotype was recorded at least ten times. The chain has TRBV7-2 and TRBJ2-5; 15 positions agree with TRBD2. The V segment lost 5 bases and the J segment 4 bases; nucleotides outside the gene matches: 2. The CDR3 extends over 15 amino acids. CDR1 is SGHTA, CDR2 FQGNSA, per germline. The CDR3 nucleotides are TGTGCCAGCAGCCTGGGACTAGCGGGAGGAGAGACCCAGTACTTC. Amino acids: CASSLGLAGGETQYF.

This clonotype turned up a few times. The rearrangement uses TRBV20-1 and TRBJ2-2; D is perhaps TRBD1 (5 bases). The CDR3 spans 11 residues. Germline lookup yields CDR1 DFQATT and CDR2 SNEGSKA (reference sequence). V was shortened by 5 bases and J by 6 bases, with 7 bases between the two germline ends. CDR3 coding DNA: TGCAGTGCTCCAGGGCCCGGGGAGCTGTTTTTT. Translating it yields CSAPGPGELFF.

Only a few counts were recorded for this clonotype. The genes are TRBV20-1 and TRBJ1-1; weak D call: TRBD1 (5 bases). This CDR3 is 13 amino acids long. Deletions cut 0 bases from V and 4 bases from J, with 9 bases between. Germline values: CDR1 DFQATT, CDR2 SNEGSKA (reference sequence). The CDR3 coding sequence is TGCAGTGCTAGAGAGGGGGGGAGCACTGAAGCTTTCTTT. Amino acid sequence: CSAREGGSTEAFF.

This clonotype appeared a few times. The chain has TRBV11-2 and TRBJ2-1; 8 nucleotides align to TRBD2. The ends lost 1 base at V and 6 bases at J; junction bases unmatched: 14. Germline assignment: CDR1 SGHAT and CDR2 FQNNGV. This CDR3 spans 18 amino acids. In nucleotides, the CDR3 is TGTGCCAGCAGCTTAGGGGGCGAGGTGGGACTAGGTCGCAATGAGCAGTTCTTC. Its translation is CASSLGGEVGLGRNEQFF.

This clonotype was recorded many times. This rearrangement joins TRBV6-5 to TRBJ1-2, with a possible D match to TRBD1 (6 bases). V gave up 6 bases and J gave up 0 bases, with 14 bases separating them. In germline, CDR1 is MNHEY, CDR2 SVGAGI. The CDR3 runs 15 residues. CDR3 residues: CASSQVAGANYGYTF. Written as DNA, the CDR3 is TGTGCCAGCAGCCAGGTGGCAGGGGCTAACTATGGCTACACCTTC.

The CDR3 protein is CASSSGLAGGSDTQYF. CDR3 nucleotide sequence: TGTGCCAGCAGCTCTGGACTAGCGGGAGGGTCCGATACGCAGTATTTT. This chain connects TRBV7-3 to TRBJ2-3, with 15 bases identical to TRBD2. Germline V CDR1 and CDR2: SGHTA, FQGTGA. The junction had 5 bases not matched to a gene; V was cut back by 4 bases and J by 6 bases. The CDR3 sequence is 16 residues long.

This clonotype came up a few times. The chain carries TRBV7-9 and TRBJ2-7; 7 bases fit TRBD2. V was clipped by 5 bases and J by 7 bases; unmatched bases: 17. The germline CDR1 and CDR2 sequences are SEHNR and FQNEAQ (reference sequence). The CDR3 contains 16 residues. DNA of the CDR3: TGTGCCAGCAGCCCGCTTGGGGAGGGGAGATCGCGGGAGCAGTACTTC. It specifies CASSPLGEGRSREQYF.

The sample holds many counts of this clonotype. This chain uses TRBV20-1 with TRBJ1-5, with 11 bases identical to TRBD1. Germline loops: CDR1 DFQATT, CDR2 SNEGSKA (reference sequence). The CDR3 has 15 amino acids. V gave up 5 bases and J gave up 6 bases; unmatched junction bases: 9. As DNA, the CDR3 is TGCAGTGCTGGGAGGGGGACAGGGGGGGGTCAGCCCCAGCATTTT. Its translation: CSAGRGTGGGQPQHF.

As to this clonotype: Relative to the germline gene, one junction end is altered; a read error may explain this. CDR3 sequence: CATSYFKQGGRREGSTGELFF. The CDR3 DNA follows: TGTGCCACCAGTTATTTCAAGCAGGGCGGAAGGCGGGAGGGGAGCACCGGGGAGCTGTTTTTT. This chain connects TRBV6-9 to TRBJ2-2; 9 bases are shared with TRBD2. CDR3 length: 21 amino acids. The V gene's germline CDR1 is MNHGY and CDR2 SVAAGI.

This clonotype was detected ten times or more. The CDR3 bases are TGTGCCAGCAGTTACGGAGCGGGAGAGGGTGTTAATGAGCAGTTCTTC. As protein: CASSYGAGEGVNEQFF. The rearrangement links TRBV6-2 or TRBV6-3 to TRBJ2-1, with TRBD2 matching over 8 bases. Looked up from germline, CDR1 is MNHEY and CDR2 is SVGEGT. The length of the CDR3 is 16 residues. V lost 2 bases, J lost 7 bases, and 10 bases stayed unmatched.

The chain has TRBV30 and TRBJ2-3; TRBD1 is a possible D gene (6 bases). Germline-derived CDR1 and CDR2 are GTSNPN and SVGIG (reference sequence). Trimming took off 3 bases at V and 3 bases at J, with 7 bases between the two ends. CDR3 length equals 12 residues. Written as DNA, the CDR3 is TGTGCCTGGAGCAGGGGTACAGATACGCAGTATTTT. Translating it yields CAWSRGTDTQYF.

Here the CDR3 reads CASSYPGTGDTEAFF. In DNA, the CDR3 is TGCGCCAGCAGCTATCCCGGGACAGGCGACACTGAAGCTTTCTTT. The rearrangement uses TRBV4-1 and TRBJ1-1; 8 bases map to TRBD1. This CDR3 contains 15 residues. Trimming removed 5 bases from V and 3 bases from J; junction bases left unmatched: 8. CDR1 is MGHRA, CDR2 YSYEKL, per germline.

This clonotype occurred many times. The rearrangement links TRBV28 to TRBJ1-4; a possible D gene is TRBD1 (6 bases). This CDR3 comprises 16 residues. Germline lookup yields CDR1 MDHEN and CDR2 SYDVKM. V lost 8 bases and J 0 bases, leaving 16 bases between the germline ends. The CDR3 reads CASLAAGEPTNEKLFF. In DNA, the CDR3 is TGTGCCAGCTTGGCGGCAGGGGAACCAACTAATGAAAAACTGTTTTTT.

This chain joins TRBV19 and TRBJ2-5, with TRBD2 as a possible D gene (5 bases). Germline-derived CDR1 and CDR2 are LNHDA and SQIVND (reference sequence). Trimming shortened V by 7 bases and J by 5 bases, and 11 bases separated the two germline ends. The CDR3 loop spans 12 amino acids. CDR3: CASTTTGETQYF. Here the CDR3 DNA reads TGTGCCAGTACCACCACGGGGGAGACCCAGTACTTC.